Detailed here is one T cell receptor (beta chain). Antigen: not known. The data are from a study of T cell responses to AZD1222 COVID-19 vaccine. The study, taken as a whole, reports: A reported finding is that nearly half of spike-specific TCRs target unmutated variant regions. Females outnumbered males among donors, who were mostly white British; clonal diversity was possibly underestimated. Without day 14 samples, only post-peak T cell repertoires were studied. Vaccine-associated CD4 TCRs ranged over spike, dominating at 160-218 and 743-854.

Sequencing used immunoSEQ multiplex PCR; TCRdb keeps in-frame clones, though not all of them. The data hold around 110,000 clones, with roughly 85% observed a single time. V was clipped by 5 bases and J by 6 bases, with 13 bases between them. This CDR3 comprises 14 residues. Germline CDR1 LNHDA, CDR2 SQIVND (reference sequence). The J gene is TRBJ1-4, the V gene TRBV19; D gene ambiguous. The specimen was peripheral blood, collected on day 0 of MenACWY control vaccination. The sequence came from an adult in good health. The CDR3 bases are TGTGCCAGTAGTGCCCGGAGTACTGATGAAAAACTGTTTTTT. Translated: CASSARSTDEKLFF.